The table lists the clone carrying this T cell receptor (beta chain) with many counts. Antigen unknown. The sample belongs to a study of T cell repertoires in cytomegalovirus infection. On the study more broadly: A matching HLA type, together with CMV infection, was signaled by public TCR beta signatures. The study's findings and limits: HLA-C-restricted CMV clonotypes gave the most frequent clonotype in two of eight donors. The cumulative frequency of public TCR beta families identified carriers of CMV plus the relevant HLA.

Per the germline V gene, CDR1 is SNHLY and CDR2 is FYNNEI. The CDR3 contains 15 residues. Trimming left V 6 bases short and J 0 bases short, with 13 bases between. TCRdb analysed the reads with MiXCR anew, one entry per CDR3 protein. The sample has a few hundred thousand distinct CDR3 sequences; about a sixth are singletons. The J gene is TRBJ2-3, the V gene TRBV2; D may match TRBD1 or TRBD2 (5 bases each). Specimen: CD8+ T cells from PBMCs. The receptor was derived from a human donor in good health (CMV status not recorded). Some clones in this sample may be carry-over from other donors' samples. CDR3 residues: CASSQSRDSTDTQYF. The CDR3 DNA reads TGTGCCAGCAGCCAAAGCAGGGACAGCACAGATACGCAGTATTTT.